This TCR beta chain was found in a study of blood T cell repertoires in COVID-19 (dated by TCRdb to 2020 to 2021). Regarding the research as a whole: The collaborator samples originated in the United States, Italy and Spain and spanned the acute and convalescent phases of COVID-19. The material from the prospective study consisted of cDNA or gDNA derived from T cells, B-cell-depleted T cells, or PBMCs. Deeply sampled blood TCRbeta repertoires from subjects exposed to, actively infected with, or recovered from COVID-19 were included in the dataset. The repertoires were made available in a free public database intended to serve as a resource for research on the immune response to SARS-CoV-2. The samples were drawn from two sources: the first 160 participants of the ongoing ImmuneRACE study, and 950 to 1,500 subjects contributed by 6 global collaborators. Nearly every sample came with metadata listing a de-identified subject ID, COVID-19 status, age in years and sex. Where HLA class I and class II types were available, the types were taken from metadata supplied by the sample provider, not from assay-based typing. What the work shows at the level of the full study, not this receptor alone: The quantity of clinical and demographic metadata differed by source and by participant and was supplied without curation.

Details on this clone: The antigen it binds to is not known. Within one base of it there is no much larger clone, and no base qualities were kept.

The immunoSEQ Assay, a bias-controlled multiplex PCR, was used to amplify TCRbeta CDR3 regions from genomic DNA. Per the source publication's procedure: Nucleated cell counts per sample were estimated from amplification of reference gene primers within the assay. To quantify the absolute abundance of each unique TCRbeta CDR3 rearrangement, sequence reads were collapsed and filtered. For each sample, productive Simpson clonality was calculated by taking the square root of Simpson's diversity index across productive rearrangements. TCRdb provides this immuneACCESS table in a form limited to in-frame rearrangements. Some clones are lacking; in checked studies, under half of them reflect an unresolved V gene, and why the rest are absent is not known. Clone size and the V and J calls come from that table; the DNA yielded D and trimming. In this sample the table shows about 280,000 clones, almost 90% of which occur a single time. The ten largest clones add up to about 1.7% of the sample.

The CDR3 spans 12 residues, from the cysteine through the phenylalanine. Only the CDR3 portion is preserved as DNA: 36 bases, with reading frame beginning at the first base. CDR1 and CDR2 (SGHDT, YYEEEE) derive from the germline V gene. Trimming costs V 4 bases and J 3 bases, and their ends lie 6 bases apart. Participants in the prospective study were aged about 18 to 95 years, lived in under 30 United States geographic areas, and enrolled through a virtual design. To assign participants to cohorts, the prospective study relied on clinical history that participants themselves reported in a screening survey and a study questionnaire. In the prospective study, mobile phlebotomists collected whole blood, serum and a nasopharyngeal or oropharyngeal swab from each participant. Additional blood draws and questionnaires over a 2-month period could optionally be provided by prospective study participants. Prospective study blood samples were shipped either frozen or at room temperature before DNA extraction.

This TCR was recovered from a woman aged 18-29 years with acute COVID-19. The sequence joins TRBV5-6 to TRBJ2-3; the D gene cannot be resolved reliably. The sequenced material came from PBMCs or T cells enriched from blood (not recorded which). The DNA sequence is given as TGTGCCAGCAGCCGCGTGACAGATACGCAGTATTTT. It translates as CASSRVTDTQYF.